This TCR beta chain was identified during a study of CD8 T cells in Susac syndrome. V was clipped by 5 bases and J by 3 bases, with 13 bases between them. This CDR3 spans 14 amino acids. CDR1 and CDR2 (germline): PRHDT, FYEKMQ (reference sequence). Reverse transcription of roughly 0.45 to 1 ug RNA used random hexamers. An immunoSEQ multiplex PCR generated amplified TCR beta CDR3 products spanning 54 Vbeta and 13 Jbeta. From the immunoSEQ multiplex PCR reads, TCRdb called clonotypes with MiXCR, one entry per CDR3 protein. The sample records fewer than 150,000 distinct CDR3 sequences, about 90% being singletons. The multiple sclerosis controls, all treatment-naive patients, had relapsing-remitting disease that was stable or active.

V usage is TRBV13 and J usage is TRBJ2-5, with D tentatively TRBD2 (6 bases). Sequences were obtained from CD8+ T cells from PBMCs. The TCR comes from a human donor with multiple sclerosis. The CDR3 here is CASSPDQREETQYF. CDR3 coding DNA: TGTGCCAGCAGCCCGGACCAGCGGGAAGAGACCCAGTACTTC.